Listed below are T cell receptor beta chains from one sample, sequenced in a study of blood T cell repertoires in COVID-19. Repertoires were generated with immunoSEQ multiplex PCR, while TCRdb's copy carries only in-frame clones and drops some. The sample includes 90,000 to 120,000 clones, approximately 89% of them seen just once. The sequencing sample was made of peripheral blood. Receptor source: a man in his forties or fifties with active or convalescent COVID-19. CDR3s include the opening cysteine and the closing phenylalanine or tryptophan. D genes are given only for firm matches. Not every row has a clone size; where given, it reads once, few, many or a size class.

V gene,clone size,J gene,D gene,CDR3 DNA,CDR3 protein
TRBV5-1,-,TRBJ2-1,TRBD2,TGCGCCAGCAGCTTGGCCGCGGGAGGGTACAATGAGCAGTTCTTC,CASSLAAGGYNEQFF
TRBV2,-,TRBJ1-2,TRBD1,TGTGCCAGCTCCTCCGGGACAGGGGTGGGTGGCTACACCTTC,CASSSGTGVGGYTF
TRBV4-1,few,TRBJ2-7,-,TGCGCCAGCAGCCACCCGGCGGATTCCTACGAGCAGTACTTC,CASSHPADSYEQYF
TRBV3-1/TRBV3-2,few,TRBJ1-2,-,TGTGCCAGCAGCCAAGGGGGGGGCGGCTACACCTTC,CASSQGGGGYTF
TRBV7-9,-,TRBJ2-7,-,TGTGCCAGCAGCTTAGACACCTACGAGCAGTACTTC,CASSLDTYEQYF
TRBV5-4,-,TRBJ1-2,-,TGTGCCAGCAGCTGGGGGGTCGCTAACTATGGCTACACCTTC,CASSWGVANYGYTF
TRBV6-2/TRBV6-3,-,TRBJ2-1,TRBD2,TGTGCCAGCAGTCCATTAGCGGGAGAGGGGCAGTTCTTC,CASSPLAGEGQFF
TRBV19,-,TRBJ1-5,-,TGTGCCAGTAGGGGCAGAGACAATCAGCCCCAGCATTTT,CASRGRDNQPQHF
TRBV30,-,TRBJ2-3,-,TGTGCCTGGAGTGTTGGTAGCGCGAATACGCAGTATTTT,CAWSVGSANTQYF
TRBV28,-,TRBJ1-5,-,TGTGCCAGCAGGATACAGGACACTAATCAGCCCCAGCATTTT,CASRIQDTNQPQHF
TRBV7-7,-,TRBJ2-7,TRBD1,TGTGCTAGCAGCTTGTCGGACAGGGGGACAAAGCAGTACTTC,CASSLSDRGTKQYF
TRBV18,-,TRBJ1-2,-,TGTGCCAGCTCACCAGAGGGAGGGTACTATGGCTACACCTTC,CASSPEGGYYGYTF
TRBV5-4,-,TRBJ2-7,TRBD1,TGTGCCAGCAGCCCCCACAGGGGGGACGCCTACGAGCAGTACTTC,CASSPHRGDAYEQYF
TRBV7-4,-,TRBJ1-5,TRBD1,TGTGCCAGCAGCCCGGAGACAGGGAATAGCAATCAGCCCCAGCATTTT,CASSPETGNSNQPQHF
TRBV18,-,TRBJ1-6,-,TGTGCCAGCTCACTCGCGGAACCCCGGACGGGGTCACCCCTCCACTTT,CASSLAEPRTGSPLHF
TRBV6-4,-,TRBJ2-1,TRBD2,TGTGCCAGCAGTGAAGGGGGACTAGCGGAGTACAATGAGCAGTTCTTC,CASSEGGLAEYNEQFF
TRBV11-3,-,TRBJ1-1,-,TGTGCCAGCAGCTCAGGAAACACTGAAGCTTTCTTT,CASSSGNTEAFF
TRBV6-4,few,TRBJ2-2,-,TGTGCCAGCAGCTCAGGGATCACCGGGGAGCTGTTTTTT,CASSSGITGELFF
TRBV5-5,-,TRBJ2-5,TRBD1,TGTGCCAGCAGCGTAGGGACAGGGGGAGGAGAGACCCAGTACTTC,CASSVGTGGGETQYF
TRBV28,once,TRBJ2-7,-,TGTGCCAGCGCAACATCCACCCGGGGGTATCCTTCCTACGAGCAGTACTTC,CASATSTRGYPSYEQYF
TRBV3-1/TRBV3-2,once,TRBJ1-2,-,TGTGCCAGCAGCCAAGAACGTTGGGGGGACTATGGCTACACCTTC,CASSQERWGDYGYTF
TRBV3-1/TRBV3-2,-,TRBJ1-5,TRBD1,TGTGCCAGCAGTTACAGGGGTGGCAATCAGCCCCAGCATTTT,CASSYRGGNQPQHF